Shown below are 9 T cell receptor beta chains from a single sample sequenced in a study of T cell repertoires in cytomegalovirus infection. TCRdb reprocessed the reads via MiXCR and lists one record per CDR3 protein. In the table there are some 940,000 distinct CDR3 sequences, under 40% of which are singletons. These TCRs' antigens remain unknown. The sequenced sample was cultured CD8+ T cells from PBMCs, obtained from culture after CMV antigen stimulation. These receptors were obtained from a human donor in good health (CMV status not recorded). Some clones in this sample may be carry-over from other donors' samples.

This chain joins TRBV6-5 and TRBJ1-4; D ambiguous. Trimming pared 0 bases from V and 0 bases from J, leaving 11 bases between. The CDR3 sequence is 17 residues long. Germline CDR1 MNHEY, CDR2 SVGAGI. The CDR3 region is CASSYSWYSATNEKLFF. The CDR3 DNA reads TGTGCCAGCAGTTACTCATGGTATTCGGCAACTAATGAAAAACTGTTTTTT.

This clonotype has only a few counts. V gene TRBV5-1 combines with J gene TRBJ1-2, with TRBD1 identical over 8 bases. Per germline, CDR1 SGHRS and CDR2 YFSETQ. Trimming took 4 bases from V and 6 from J; bases not matched to a gene: 8. The CDR3 has 14 amino acids. CDR3 nucleotide sequence: TGCGCCAGCAGCGAGGACAGGGAAATCGATGGCTACACCTTC. Its translation: CASSEDREIDGYTF.

V is TRBV6-6 and J is TRBJ2-3; 14 nucleotides agree with TRBD2. V trimming: 5 bases; J trimming: 4 bases; junction bases outside the gene matches: 8. From germline, CDR1 is MNHNY and CDR2 SVGAGI (reference sequence). CDR3 length equals 17 residues. The CDR3: CASSARLAGGPSDTQYF. CDR3 sequence (DNA): TGTGCCAGCAGTGCCCGACTAGCGGGGGGGCCTTCAGATACGCAGTATTTT.

The chain uses TRBV4-1 and TRBJ1-4; D unclear. Germline CDR1 MGHRA, CDR2 YSYEKL. Trimming took 0 bases from V and 0 from J, leaving 8 bases between them. CDR3 size: 16 residues. The CDR3 here is CASSQDLQTTNEKLFF. In nucleotides, the CDR3 is TGCGCCAGCAGCCAAGATCTCCAGACAACTAATGAAAAACTGTTTTTT.

This chain links TRBV20-1 with TRBJ1-1; D ambiguous. Trimming removed 6 bases from V and 8 bases from J, with 13 bases in between. The germline V gene has CDR1 DFQATT and CDR2 SNEGSKA (reference sequence). The CDR3 has 11 residues. The CDR3 region has the DNA TGCAGTGCCCTCCTCGGTACAGAAGCTTTCTTT. This gives the protein CSALLGTEAFF.

This clonotype was detected a few times. The chain links TRBV6-5 to TRBJ1-2; possible D gene TRBD1, 5 bases. Trimming took off 5 bases at V and 0 bases at J, with 16 bases between the two ends. Germline V lookup: CDR1 MNHEY, CDR2 SVGAGI. The CDR3 runs to 16 residues. As DNA, the CDR3 is TGTGCCAGCAGTCAGACTTCTACAGGTTCTAACTATGGCTACACCTTC. Protein: CASSQTSTGSNYGYTF.

This chain links TRBV11-3 with TRBJ2-1; no clear D gene. The CDR3 loop spans 16 amino acids. V lost 2 bases, J lost 0 bases, and 11 bases lay in between. CDR1 and CDR2 from the germline V gene are SGHNT and YENEEA. The CDR3 is CASSLNSPSSYNEQFF. The CDR3, as DNA: TGTGCCAGCAGCTTAAACTCACCGAGCTCCTACAATGAGCAGTTCTTC.

The J gene is TRBJ1-2, the V gene TRBV6-2 or TRBV6-3; TRBD1 agrees at 8 bases. V shed 10 bases and J 6 bases; nucleotides not matched to a gene: 4. The CDR3 has 11 residues. Germline CDR1 and CDR2: MNHEY and SVGEGT. The CDR3 DNA sequence: TGTGCCACCTGGACAGGGAATGGCTACACCTTC. Its protein product is CATWTGNGYTF.

A note on this clonotype: A much larger clone sits a single nucleotide away, making a read error possible. V is TRBV7-2 and J is TRBJ1-2; TRBD1 is a possible D gene (6 bases). This CDR3 region has 15 residues. The V gene's germline CDR1 is SGHTA and CDR2 FQGNSA. Here the CDR3 DNA reads TGTGTCAGCAGCCAAGGGGGGACCTCGCCCTATGGCTACACCTTC. Protein: CVSSQGGTSPYGYTF. The variable domain in full, with the rest retrieved from reference TRBV7-2 and TRBJ1-2, is GAGVSQSPSNKVTEKGKDVELRCDPISGHTALYWYRQSLGQGLEFLIYFQGNSAPDKSGLPSDRFSAERTGGSVSTLTIQRTQQEDSAVYLCVSSQGGTSPYGYTFGSGTRLTVV.